Listed here are 5 T cell receptor beta chains from one sample, sequenced in a study of T cell clones after liver transplantation. Generated by immunoSEQ multiplex PCR, the TCRdb table keeps only in-frame clones and is missing some. The sample gives about 51,000 clones, roughly nine tenths of which show up once; 13% to 15% is in the top ten. Sequences were derived from CD8+ T cells from blood, sampled 12 months after liver transplant. These receptors all stem from a human patient who received a liver transplant. T cells may partly derive from the graft donor.

V and J are TRBV10-3 and TRBJ2-7, with D perhaps TRBD1 (8 bases). This CDR3 is built from 15 residues. Germline CDR1 reads ENHRY; CDR2 reads SYGVKD. V lost 2 bases to trimming and J lost 6 bases, with 17 bases between them. CDR3 bases: TGTGCCATCAGTGAGACAGGGGGGGTCTTAGGCGAGCAGTACTTC. Protein: CAISETGGVLGEQYF.

The rearrangement joins TRBV5-4 to TRBJ2-1; 11 bases are shared with TRBD2. The germline CDR1 and CDR2 sequences are SGHNT and YYREEE (reference sequence). Losses at the gene ends were 4 bases for V and 6 bases for J; bases not matched to a gene: 3. The CDR3 extends over 14 amino acids. CDR3 coding DNA: TGTGCCAGCAGCATCGGGACTAGCGGCAATGAGCAGTTCTTC. This encodes CASSIGTSGNEQFF.

This chain uses TRBV7-6 with TRBJ2-3; D not resolved. Germline CDR1 reads SGHVS; CDR2 reads FNYEAQ. This CDR3 spans 15 amino acids. Trimming took 2 bases from V and 3 from J, leaving 12 bases between them. CDR3: CASSLHFRATDTQYF. The CDR3 coding sequence is TGTGCCAGCAGCTTACATTTCAGAGCGACAGATACGCAGTATTTT.

This clone came up a few times. The chain couples TRBV30 to TRBJ1-5; 11 positions agree with TRBD1. The CDR3 contains 14 residues. Germline trimming cut 3 bases from V and 6 bases from J; bases unmatched to any gene: 4. The germline V gene has CDR1 GTSNPN and CDR2 SVGIG (reference sequence). CDR3 sequence: CAWSTGTGGQPQHF. In DNA form, the CDR3 reads TGTGCCTGGAGCACCGGGACAGGGGGTCAGCCCCAGCATTTT.

The chain has TRBV7-9 and TRBJ2-1; 7 bases agree with TRBD2. CDR3 length: 15 residues. Germline-derived CDR1 and CDR2 are SEHNR and FQNEAQ (reference sequence). The junction had 8 bases not matched to a gene; V was cut back by 4 bases and J by 5 bases. The CDR3 DNA follows: TGTGCCAGCAGCTCGACGGGACTATACAACAATGAGCAGTTCTTC. Protein sequence: CASSSTGLYNNEQFF.